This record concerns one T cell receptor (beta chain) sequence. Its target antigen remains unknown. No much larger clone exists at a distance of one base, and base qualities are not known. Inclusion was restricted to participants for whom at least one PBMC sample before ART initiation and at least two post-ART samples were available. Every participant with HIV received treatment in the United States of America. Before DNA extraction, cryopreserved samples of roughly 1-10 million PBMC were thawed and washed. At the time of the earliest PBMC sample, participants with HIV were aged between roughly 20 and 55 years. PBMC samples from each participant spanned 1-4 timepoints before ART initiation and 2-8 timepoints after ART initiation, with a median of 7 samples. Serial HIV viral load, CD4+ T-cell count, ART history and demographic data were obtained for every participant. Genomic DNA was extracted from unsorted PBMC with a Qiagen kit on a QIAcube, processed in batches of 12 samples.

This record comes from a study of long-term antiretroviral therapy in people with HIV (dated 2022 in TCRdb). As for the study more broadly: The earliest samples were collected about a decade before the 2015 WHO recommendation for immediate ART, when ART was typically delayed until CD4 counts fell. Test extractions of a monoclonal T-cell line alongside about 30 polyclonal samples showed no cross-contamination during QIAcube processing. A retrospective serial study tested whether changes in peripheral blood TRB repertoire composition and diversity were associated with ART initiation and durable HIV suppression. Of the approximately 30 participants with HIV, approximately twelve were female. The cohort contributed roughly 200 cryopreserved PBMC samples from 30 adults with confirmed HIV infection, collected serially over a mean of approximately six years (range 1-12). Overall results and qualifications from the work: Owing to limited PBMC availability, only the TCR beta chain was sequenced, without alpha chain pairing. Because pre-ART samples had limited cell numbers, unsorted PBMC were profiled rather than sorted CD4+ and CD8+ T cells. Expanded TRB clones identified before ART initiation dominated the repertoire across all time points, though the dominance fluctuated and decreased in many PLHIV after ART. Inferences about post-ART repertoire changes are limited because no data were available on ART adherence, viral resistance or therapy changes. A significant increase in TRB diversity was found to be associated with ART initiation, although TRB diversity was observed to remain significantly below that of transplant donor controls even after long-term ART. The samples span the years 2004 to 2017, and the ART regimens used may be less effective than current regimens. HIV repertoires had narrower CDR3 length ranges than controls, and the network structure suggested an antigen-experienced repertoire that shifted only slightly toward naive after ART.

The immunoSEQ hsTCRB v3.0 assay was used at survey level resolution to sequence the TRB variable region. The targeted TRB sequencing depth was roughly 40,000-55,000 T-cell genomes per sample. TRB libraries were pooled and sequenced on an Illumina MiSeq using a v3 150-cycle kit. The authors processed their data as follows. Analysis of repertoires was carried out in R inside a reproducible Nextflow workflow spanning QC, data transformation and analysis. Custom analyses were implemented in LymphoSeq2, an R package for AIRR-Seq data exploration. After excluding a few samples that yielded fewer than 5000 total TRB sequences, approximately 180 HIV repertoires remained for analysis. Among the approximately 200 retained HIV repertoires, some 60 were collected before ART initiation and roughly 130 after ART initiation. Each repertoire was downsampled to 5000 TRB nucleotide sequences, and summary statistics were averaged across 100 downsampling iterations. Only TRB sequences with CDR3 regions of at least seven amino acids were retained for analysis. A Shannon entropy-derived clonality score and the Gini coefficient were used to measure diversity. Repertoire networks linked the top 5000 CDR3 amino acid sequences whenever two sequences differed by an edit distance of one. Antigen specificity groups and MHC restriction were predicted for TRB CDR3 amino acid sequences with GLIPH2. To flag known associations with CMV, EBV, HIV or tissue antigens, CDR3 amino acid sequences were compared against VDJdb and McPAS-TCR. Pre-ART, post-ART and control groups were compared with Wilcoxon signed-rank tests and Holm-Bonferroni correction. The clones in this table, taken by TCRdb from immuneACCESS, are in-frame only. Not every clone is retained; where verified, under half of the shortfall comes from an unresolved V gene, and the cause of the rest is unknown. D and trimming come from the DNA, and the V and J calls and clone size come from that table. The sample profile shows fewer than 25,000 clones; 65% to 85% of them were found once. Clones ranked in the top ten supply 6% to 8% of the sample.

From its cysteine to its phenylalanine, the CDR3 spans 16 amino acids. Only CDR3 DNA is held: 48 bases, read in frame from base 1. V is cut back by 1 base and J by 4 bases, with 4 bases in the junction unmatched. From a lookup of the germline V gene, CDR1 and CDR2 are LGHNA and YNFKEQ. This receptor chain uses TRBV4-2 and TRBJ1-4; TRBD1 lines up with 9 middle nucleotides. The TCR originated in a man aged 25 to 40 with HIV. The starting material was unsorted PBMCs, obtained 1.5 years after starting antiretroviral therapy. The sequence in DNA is TGTGCCAGCAGCCAAGGGACAGGGGACTATAATGAAAAACTGTTTTTT. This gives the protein CASSQGTGDYNEKLFF.